A single sample is the source of the 5 T cell receptor beta chains below, sequenced in a study of blood T cells in healthy people across ages. A second roughly 6 to 11 cycle PCR used barcoded and J-beta primers. TCRdb re-called the 5' RACE reads through MiXCR, storing one row per CDR3 protein. This repertoire shows roughly 1,500,000 distinct CDR3 sequences, around two fifths found once; its top ten account for approximately 7.9%. Specimen: blood. These receptor sequences come from a woman under 30 in good health.

This rearrangement joins TRBV20-1 to TRBJ2-1; TRBD2 aligns across 14 bases. V was pared by 5 bases and J by 7 bases, with 7 bases of the junction left unmatched. The CDR3 consists of 15 residues. Germline V gives CDR1 DFQATT, CDR2 SNEGSKA (reference sequence). The CDR3 region is CSAQRLAGGWNEQFF. The CDR3 DNA reads as TGCAGTGCTCAGAGACTAGCGGGGGGGTGGAATGAGCAGTTCTTC.

The sample holds one count of this clonotype. This chain uses TRBV6-5 with TRBJ1-1; TRBD1 matches 7 bases. Trimming at V came to 6 bases and at J to 5 bases, leaving 12 bases not matched to a gene. Per the germline V gene, CDR1 is MNHEY and CDR2 is SVGAGI. The length of the CDR3 is 15 residues. CDR3: CASSPLSGRGTEAFF. The DNA of the CDR3 is TGTGCCAGCAGCCCCTTATCGGGCAGGGGGACTGAAGCTTTCTTT.

The genes are TRBV29-1 and TRBJ2-3; D gene ambiguous. The CDR3 spans 11 residues. V was shortened by 4 bases and J by 7 bases, with 9 bases between the two germline ends. Germline V gene data show CDR1 as SQVTM and CDR2 as ANQGSEA. The CDR3 DNA sequence: TGCAGCGTTGGAGGCATGAATACGCAGTATTTT. Translating it yields CSVGGMNTQYF.

The rearrangement uses TRBV12-3 or TRBV12-4 and TRBJ2-2; 7 bases fit TRBD2. Trimming at V came to 7 bases and at J to 4 bases, leaving 12 bases not matched to a gene. The CDR3 has 16 amino acids. CDR3 DNA sequence: TGTGCCAGCACCCCTAGTTGGTCTAGCGGCACCGGGGAGCTGTTTTTT. Protein: CASTPSWSSGTGELFF.

This clonotype was counted a few times. This sequence joins TRBV20-1 and TRBJ1-2; 8 nucleotides line up with TRBD1. Germline CDR1 is DFQATT and CDR2 is SNEGSKA (reference sequence). The CDR3 is 13 amino acids. V lost 2 bases to trimming and J lost 4 bases; unmatched junction nucleotides: 3. The CDR3 reads CSARQGALYGYTF. As DNA, the CDR3 is TGCAGTGCTAGACAGGGGGCCCTCTATGGCTACACCTTC.